Below, 20 T cell receptor beta chains from the same sample are listed, as sequenced in a study of blood T cell repertoires in COVID-19. Method: immunoSEQ multiplex PCR; TCRdb's copy keeps in-frame clones and lacks some. The table lists about 310,000 clones, 89% of them singletons. Sequencing was carried out using PBMCs or T cells enriched from blood (not recorded which). All receptors come from a woman aged 40 to 50 who had recovered from COVID-19.

This rearrangement joins TRBV28 to TRBJ2-2; no firm D call. The CDR3 totals 15 residues. V was shortened by 4 bases and J by 6 bases, with 15 bases between the two germline ends. The germline V gene encodes CDR1 MDHEN and CDR2 SYDVKM. The CDR3 DNA is TGTGCCAGCAGTTCCTTTTGGGCAGGCTCCGGGGAGCTGTTTTTT. This translates into CASSSFWAGSGELFF.

V gene TRBV11-2 combines with J gene TRBJ2-7, with D perhaps matching TRBD1 (7 bases). The CDR3 sequence is 16 residues long. Between the trimmed V and J ends, which lost 0 bases and 0 bases, there was a span of 12 bases. The germline gives CDR1 SGHAT, CDR2 FQNNGV. The CDR3 DNA is TGTGCCAGCAGCTTAGAGGCGGGACAGAGCTCCTACGAGCAGTACTTC. Protein: CASSLEAGQSSYEQYF.

This clone was seen a handful of times. The chain recombines TRBV27 with TRBJ1-6; D perhaps matches TRBD1 (6 bases). Trimming took 1 base from V and 7 from J, leaving 8 bases between them. This CDR3 comprises 14 residues. In germline, CDR1 is MNHEY, CDR2 SMNVEV (reference sequence). CDR3 DNA sequence: TGTGCCAGCAGTTTATTGGGGGCGAATTCACCCCTCCACTTT. This encodes CASSLLGANSPLHF.

The V call is TRBV4-3, the J call TRBJ2-3, with 7 positions matching TRBD2. V lost 0 bases, J lost 4 bases, and 7 bases stayed unmatched. This CDR3 has 16 residues. CDR1 is LGHNA and CDR2 is YSLEER in the germline V gene. The CDR3 bases are TGCGCCAGCAGCCAAGATTTCGGCGGGAGCGCAGATACGCAGTATTTT. It specifies CASSQDFGGSADTQYF.

V usage is TRBV5-1 and J usage is TRBJ2-1, with D perhaps TRBD2 (6 bases). CDR3 size: 15 residues. Trimming removed 3 bases at V and 2 bases at J, with 12 bases between. Germline CDR1 SGHRS, CDR2 YFSETQ. CDR3 region: CASSSSSEPYNEQFF. CDR3 sequence (DNA): TGCGCCAGCAGCTCGTCTAGCGAACCCTACAATGAGCAGTTCTTC.

As DNA, the CDR3 is TGTGCCAGCAGCATTAACGGGGGGGCCCTGACCCAGTACTTC. It encodes CASSINGGALTQYF. The genes are TRBV9 and TRBJ2-5, with 8 positions matching TRBD2. The CDR3 totals 14 residues. V lost 4 bases, J lost 7 bases, and 9 bases stayed unmatched. Germline loops: CDR1 SGDLS, CDR2 YYNGEE.

The rearrangement joins TRBV12-5 to TRBJ2-5, with 10 bases that match TRBD2. The CDR3 contains 16 residues. J gave up 4 bases and V 6 bases, and 11 bases lay outside the gene matches. From germline, CDR1 is LGHNT and CDR2 FRNRAP. CDR3 protein: CASGRTLAGAVETQYF. In DNA form, the CDR3 reads TGTGCTAGTGGCCGTACCCTAGCGGGAGCAGTAGAGACCCAGTACTTC.

The chain joins TRBV29-1 to TRBJ2-7, with D possibly being TRBD2 (6 bases). The CDR3 loop spans 13 amino acids. V gave up 6 bases and J gave up 5 bases, with 17 bases separating them. The germline gives CDR1 SQVTM, CDR2 ANQGSEA. This chain's CDR3 is CSVASDSADEQYF. In nucleotides, the CDR3 is TGCAGCGTCGCTAGCGACAGTGCCGACGAGCAGTACTTC.

The chain uses TRBV19 and TRBJ1-3; D gene ambiguous. CDR1 is LNHDA and CDR2 is SQIVND in the germline V gene (reference sequence). Trimming removed 7 bases at V and 2 bases at J, with 15 bases between. The CDR3 spans 15 residues. CDR3 sequence: CASIPREGPGNTIYF. CDR3 DNA: TGTGCCAGTATTCCTCGGGAGGGTCCTGGAAACACCATATATTTT.

The chain uses TRBV13 and TRBJ2-7, with 7 bases fitting TRBD2. The germline V gene has CDR1 PRHDT and CDR2 FYEKMQ (reference sequence). V lost 0 bases, J lost 4 bases, and 6 bases stayed unmatched. There are 15 residues in the CDR3. Here the CDR3 reads CASSLGRLAGYEQYF. The CDR3 DNA reads as TGTGCCAGCAGCTTAGGAAGACTAGCAGGGTACGAGCAGTACTTC.

This chain connects TRBV10-3 to TRBJ2-7; the match to TRBD1 covers 9 bases. The J segment lost 4 bases and the V segment lost 2 bases, leaving 6 bases of the junction unmatched. The CDR3 spans 15 residues. Germline V gives CDR1 ENHRY, CDR2 SYGVKD. DNA of the CDR3: TGTGCCATCAGTGAGATCGGGACAGGGCATTACGAGCAGTACTTC. Protein sequence: CAISEIGTGHYEQYF.

The chain combines TRBV5-8 with TRBJ1-2; D gene unclear. V shed 0 bases and J shed 8 bases, with 11 bases lying between them. The CDR3 has 13 residues. CDR1 SGHTS and CDR2 YDEGEE come from the germline V gene. The CDR3 protein is CASSLDQDRGYTF. CDR3 nucleotides: TGTGCCAGCAGCTTGGACCAGGATAGGGGCTACACCTTC.

The chain recombines TRBV7-2 with TRBJ2-4; 11 bases are a match to TRBD2. The length of the CDR3 is 17 residues. Germline V gene data show CDR1 as SGHTA and CDR2 as FQGNSA. After removal of 1 base from V and 6 bases from J, the junction contained 8 bases not matched to a gene. The CDR3 loop is CASSLVAGGPWGNIQYF. The CDR3 DNA reads as TGTGCCAGCAGCTTAGTAGCGGGAGGGCCCTGGGGAAACATTCAGTACTTC.

The chain couples TRBV7-9 to TRBJ2-7; D is unresolved. This CDR3 has 11 residues. In germline, CDR1 is SEHNR, CDR2 FQNEAQ (reference sequence). Deletions cut 2 bases from V and 5 bases from J, with 4 bases between. CDR3 in amino acids: CASSLYDEQYF. CDR3 DNA sequence: TGTGCCAGCAGCTTATATGACGAGCAGTACTTC.

The DNA of the CDR3 is TGCAGCGTTATTAAGACAGGGGGCATTTTTGGCTACACCTTC. This translates into CSVIKTGGIFGYTF. The chain joins TRBV29-1 to TRBJ1-2, with TRBD1 matching over 10 bases. Trimming cost V 5 bases and J 7 bases; bases outside gene matches: 10. CDR3 size: 14 residues. Looked up from germline, CDR1 is SQVTM and CDR2 is ANQGSEA.

This chain joins TRBV28 and TRBJ1-2; 8 nucleotides match TRBD1. With V trimmed by 6 bases and J by 5 bases, 17 bases remained unmatched. CDR3 length: 17 amino acids. CDR1 and CDR2 (germline): MDHEN, SYDVKM. The CDR3 bases are TGTGCCAGCAGCGAAGGGGCAGGGGGCCGTGGTTTATATGGCTACACCTTC. The encoded protein is CASSEGAGGRGLYGYTF.

The chain carries TRBV3-1 (or the pseudogene TRBV3-2) and TRBJ2-7; the match to TRBD2 covers 7 bases. The germline CDR1 and CDR2 sequences are LGHDT and YNNKEL (reference sequence). J was trimmed by 4 bases and V by 2 bases; bases with no gene match: 8. This CDR3 region has 15 residues. The CDR3 here is CASSQLPSGNYEQYF. Here the CDR3 DNA reads TGTGCCAGCAGCCAACTCCCTAGCGGCAATTACGAGCAGTACTTC.

This rearrangement joins TRBV6-2 or TRBV6-3 to TRBJ2-7; 7 positions agree with TRBD2. After removal of 3 bases from V and 6 bases from J, the junction contained 11 bases not matched to a gene. CDR3 length: 15 residues. Germline V gene data show CDR1 as MNHEY and CDR2 as SVGEGT. CDR3 nucleotides: TGTGCCAGCAGTTATTCGGGCGGGAGTAGCTTCGAGCAGTACTTC. As protein: CASSYSGGSSFEQYF.

With respect to this clone: The DNA is left out, because the CDR3 cannot be placed on it with certainty; the CDR3 is given as TCRdb lists it. The chain recombines TRBV30 with TRBJ1-3; TRBD1, as called in the table, went unchecked against the DNA. The CDR3 adds up to 18 amino acids, both ends counted. CDR1 is GTSNPN, CDR2 SVGIG, per germline (reference sequence). The chain's CDR3 is CAWSVRSSGHRIGNTIYF.

This clone was counted a single time. This chain connects TRBV11-3 to TRBJ2-1, with TRBD2 matching over 7 bases. Looked up from germline, CDR1 is SGHNT and CDR2 is YENEEA. The trim removed 5 bases at V and 5 bases at J, leaving 9 bases unmatched. The CDR3 sequence is 15 residues long. In DNA form, the CDR3 reads TGTGCCAGCAGCCAGGAAGGGACTACAAACAATGAGCAGTTCTTC. Amino acids: CASSQEGTTNNEQFF.